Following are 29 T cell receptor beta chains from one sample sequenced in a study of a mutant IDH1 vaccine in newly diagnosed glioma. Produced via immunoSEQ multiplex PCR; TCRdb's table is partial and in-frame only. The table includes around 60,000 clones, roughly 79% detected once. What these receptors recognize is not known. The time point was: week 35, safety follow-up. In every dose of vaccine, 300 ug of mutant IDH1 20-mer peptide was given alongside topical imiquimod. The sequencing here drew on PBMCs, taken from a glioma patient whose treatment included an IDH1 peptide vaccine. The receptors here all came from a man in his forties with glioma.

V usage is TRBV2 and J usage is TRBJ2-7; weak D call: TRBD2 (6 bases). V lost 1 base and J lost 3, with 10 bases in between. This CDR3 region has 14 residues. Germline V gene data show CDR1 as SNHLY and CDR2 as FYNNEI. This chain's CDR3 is CASSEVAGSYEQYF. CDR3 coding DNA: TGTGCCAGCAGTGAAGTGGCGGGGAGCTACGAGCAGTACTTC. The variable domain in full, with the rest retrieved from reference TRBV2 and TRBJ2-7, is EPEVTQTPSHQVTQMGQEVILRCVPISNHLYFYWYRQILGQKVEFLVSFYNNEISEKSEIFDDQFSVERPDGSNFTLKIRSTKLEDSAMYFCASSEVAGSYEQYFGPGTRLTVT.

The CDR3 DNA follows: TGTGCCAGCAGCCCACCGGGAGATACGCAGTATTTT. This sequence encodes CASSPPGDTQYF. The chain joins TRBV7-9 to TRBJ2-3, with D unclear. CDR1 is SEHNR, CDR2 FQNEAQ, per germline (reference sequence). This CDR3 is built from 12 residues. Deletions cut 5 bases from V and 5 bases from J, with 8 bases between.

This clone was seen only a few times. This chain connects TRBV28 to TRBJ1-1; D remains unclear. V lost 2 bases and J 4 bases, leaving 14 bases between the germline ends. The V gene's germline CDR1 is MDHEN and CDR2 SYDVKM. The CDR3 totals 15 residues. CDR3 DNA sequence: TGTGCCAGCAGTTTACAGACCAGCAGGTCCACTGAAGCTTTCTTT. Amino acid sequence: CASSLQTSRSTEAFF.

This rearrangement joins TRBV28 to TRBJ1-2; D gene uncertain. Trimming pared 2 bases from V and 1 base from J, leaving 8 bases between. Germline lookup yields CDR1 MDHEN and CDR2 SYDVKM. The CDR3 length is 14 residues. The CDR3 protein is CASSLVASNYGYTF. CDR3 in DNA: TGTGCCAGCAGTTTAGTCGCCAGTAACTATGGCTACACCTTC.

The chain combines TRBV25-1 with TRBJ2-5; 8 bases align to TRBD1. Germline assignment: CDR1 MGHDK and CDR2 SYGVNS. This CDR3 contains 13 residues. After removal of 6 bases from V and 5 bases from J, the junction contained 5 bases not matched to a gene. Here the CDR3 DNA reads TGTGCCAGCAGCCCAGGGGGCCTCGAGACCCAGTACTTC. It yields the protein CASSPGGLETQYF. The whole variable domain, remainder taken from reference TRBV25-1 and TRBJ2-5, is EADIYQTPRYLVIGTGKKITLECSQTMGHDKMYWYQQDPGMELHLIHYSYGVNSTEKGDLSSESTVSRIRTEHFPLTLESARPSHTSQYLCASSPGGLETQYFGPGTRLLVL.

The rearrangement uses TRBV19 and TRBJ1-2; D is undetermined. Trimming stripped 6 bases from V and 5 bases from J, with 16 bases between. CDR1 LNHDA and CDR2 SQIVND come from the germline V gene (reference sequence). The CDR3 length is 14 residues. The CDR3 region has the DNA TGTGCCAGTAGCCCAACGGGGTGGGAATATGGCTACACCTTC. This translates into CASSPTGWEYGYTF.

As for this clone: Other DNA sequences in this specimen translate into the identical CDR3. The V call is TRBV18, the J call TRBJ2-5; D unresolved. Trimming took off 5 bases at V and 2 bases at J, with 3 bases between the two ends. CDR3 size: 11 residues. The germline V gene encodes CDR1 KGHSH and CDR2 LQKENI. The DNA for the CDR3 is TGTGCCAGCTCATCTCAAGAGACCCAGTACTTC. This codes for CASSSQETQYF.

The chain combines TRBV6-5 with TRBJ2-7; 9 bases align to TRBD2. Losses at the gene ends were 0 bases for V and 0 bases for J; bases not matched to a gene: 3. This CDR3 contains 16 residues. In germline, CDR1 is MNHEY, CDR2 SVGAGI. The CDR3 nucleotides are TGTGCCAGCAGTTACTCAGTTAGCGGGAGCTCCTACGAGCAGTACTTC. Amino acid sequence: CASSYSVSGSSYEQYF.

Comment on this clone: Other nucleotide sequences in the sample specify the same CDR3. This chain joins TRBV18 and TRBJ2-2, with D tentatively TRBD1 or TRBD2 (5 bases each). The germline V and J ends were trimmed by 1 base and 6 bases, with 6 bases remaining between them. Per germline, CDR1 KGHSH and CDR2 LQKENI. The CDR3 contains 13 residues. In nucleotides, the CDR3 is TGTGCCAGCTCACCACGGGGGTCCGGGGAGCTGTTTTTT. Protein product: CASSPRGSGELFF.

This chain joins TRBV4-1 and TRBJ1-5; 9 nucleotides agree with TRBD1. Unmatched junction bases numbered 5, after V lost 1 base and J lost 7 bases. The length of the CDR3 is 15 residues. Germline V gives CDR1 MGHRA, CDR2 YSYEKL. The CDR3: CASSQGTGERQPQHF. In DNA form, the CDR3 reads TGCGCCAGCAGCCAAGGGACAGGGGAAAGGCAGCCCCAGCATTTT.

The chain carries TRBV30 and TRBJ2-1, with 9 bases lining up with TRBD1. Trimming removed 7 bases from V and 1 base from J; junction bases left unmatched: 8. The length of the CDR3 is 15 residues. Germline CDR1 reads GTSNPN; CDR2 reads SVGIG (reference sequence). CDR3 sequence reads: CALVDRGFSYNEQFF. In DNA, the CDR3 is TGTGCCTTGGTGGACAGGGGATTTTCCTACAATGAGCAGTTCTTC.

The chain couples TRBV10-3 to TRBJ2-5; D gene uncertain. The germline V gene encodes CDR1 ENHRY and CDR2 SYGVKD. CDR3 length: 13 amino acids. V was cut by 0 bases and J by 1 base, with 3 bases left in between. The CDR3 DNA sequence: TGTGCCATCAGTGAGTCGACCCAAGAGACCCAGTACTTC. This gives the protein CAISESTQETQYF.

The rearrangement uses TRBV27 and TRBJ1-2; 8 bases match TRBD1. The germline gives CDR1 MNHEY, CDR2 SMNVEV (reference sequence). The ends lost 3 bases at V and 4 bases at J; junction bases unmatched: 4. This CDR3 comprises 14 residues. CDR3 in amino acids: CASSFTGGGYGYTF. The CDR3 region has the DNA TGTGCCAGCAGTTTTACAGGGGGAGGCTATGGCTACACCTTC.

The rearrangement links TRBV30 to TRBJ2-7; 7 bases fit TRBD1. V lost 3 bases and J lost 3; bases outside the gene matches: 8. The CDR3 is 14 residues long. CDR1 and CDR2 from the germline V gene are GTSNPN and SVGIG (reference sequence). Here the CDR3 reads CAWRTPGQNYEQYF. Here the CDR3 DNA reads TGTGCCTGGAGGACCCCGGGACAGAACTACGAGCAGTACTTC.

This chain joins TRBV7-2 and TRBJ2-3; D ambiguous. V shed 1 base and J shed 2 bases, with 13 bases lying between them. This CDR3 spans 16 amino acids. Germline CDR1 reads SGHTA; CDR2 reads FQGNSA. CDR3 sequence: CASSLVRGRLTDTQYF. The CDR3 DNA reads TGTGCCAGCAGCTTAGTCCGTGGGCGGCTCACAGATACGCAGTATTTT.

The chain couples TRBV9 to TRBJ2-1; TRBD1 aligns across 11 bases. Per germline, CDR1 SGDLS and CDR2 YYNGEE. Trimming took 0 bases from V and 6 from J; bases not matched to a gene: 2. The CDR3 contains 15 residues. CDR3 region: CASSVADRGPNEQFF. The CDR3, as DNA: TGTGCCAGCAGCGTAGCGGACAGGGGGCCCAATGAGCAGTTCTTC.

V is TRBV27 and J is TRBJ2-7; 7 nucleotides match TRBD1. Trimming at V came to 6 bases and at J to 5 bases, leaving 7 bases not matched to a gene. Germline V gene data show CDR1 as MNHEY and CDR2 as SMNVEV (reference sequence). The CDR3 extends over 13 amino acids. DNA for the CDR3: TGTGCCAGCAGGATGACAGGGATGGACGAGCAGTACTTC. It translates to CASRMTGMDEQYF.

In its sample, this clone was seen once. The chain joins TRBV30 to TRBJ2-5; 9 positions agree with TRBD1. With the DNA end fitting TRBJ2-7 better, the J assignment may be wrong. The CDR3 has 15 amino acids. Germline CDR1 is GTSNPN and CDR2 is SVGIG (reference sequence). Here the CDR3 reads CAWSPRDRVVLEQYF. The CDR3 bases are TGTGCCTGGAGTCCTCGGGACAGGGTGGTCCTCGAGCAGTACTTC.

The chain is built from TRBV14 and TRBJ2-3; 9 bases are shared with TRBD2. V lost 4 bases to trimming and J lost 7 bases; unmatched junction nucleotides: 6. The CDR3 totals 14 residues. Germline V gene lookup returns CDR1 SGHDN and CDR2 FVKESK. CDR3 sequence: CASSRTSAVNTQYF. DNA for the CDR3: TGTGCCAGCAGCCGGACTAGCGCGGTAAATACGCAGTATTTT.

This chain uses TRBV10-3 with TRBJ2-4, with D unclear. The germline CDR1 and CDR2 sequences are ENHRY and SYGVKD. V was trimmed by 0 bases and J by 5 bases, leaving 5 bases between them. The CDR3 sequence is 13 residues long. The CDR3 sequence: CAISESEQNIQYF. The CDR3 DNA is TGTGCCATCAGTGAGTCGGAACAAAACATTCAGTACTTC.

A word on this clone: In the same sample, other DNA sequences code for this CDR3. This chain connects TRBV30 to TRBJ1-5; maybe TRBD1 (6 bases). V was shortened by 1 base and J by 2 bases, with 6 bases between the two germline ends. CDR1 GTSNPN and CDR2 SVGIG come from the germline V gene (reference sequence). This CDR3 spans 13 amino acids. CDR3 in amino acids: CAWSGQGNQPQHF. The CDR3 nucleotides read TGTGCCTGGAGTGGACAGGGCAATCAGCCCCAGCATTTT.

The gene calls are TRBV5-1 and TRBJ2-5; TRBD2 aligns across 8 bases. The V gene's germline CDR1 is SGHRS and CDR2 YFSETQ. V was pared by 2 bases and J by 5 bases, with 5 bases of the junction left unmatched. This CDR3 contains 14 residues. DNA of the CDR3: TGCGCCAGCAGCTTAAGCGGGGGACGGGAGACCCAGTACTTC. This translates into CASSLSGGRETQYF.

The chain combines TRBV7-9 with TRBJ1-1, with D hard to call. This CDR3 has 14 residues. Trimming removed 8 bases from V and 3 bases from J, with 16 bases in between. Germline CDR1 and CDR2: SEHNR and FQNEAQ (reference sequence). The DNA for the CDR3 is TGTGCCAGCCGCGGGCCGGGCAGAGACACTGAAGCTTTCTTT. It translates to CASRGPGRDTEAFF.

For the CDR3, the DNA is TGTGCCAGTAGTATAGCGGCGAGCTCCTACGAGCAGTACTTC. This codes for CASSIAASSYEQYF. The V gene is TRBV19, the J gene TRBJ2-7; D gene ambiguous. Trimming cost V 1 base and J 0 bases, with 7 bases left between them. Germline V lookup: CDR1 LNHDA, CDR2 SQIVND (reference sequence). The CDR3 covers 14 residues.

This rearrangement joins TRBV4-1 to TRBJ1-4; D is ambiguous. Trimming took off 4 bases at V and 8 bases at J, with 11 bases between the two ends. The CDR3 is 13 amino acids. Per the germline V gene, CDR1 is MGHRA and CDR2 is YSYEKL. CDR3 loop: CASSPPGPEKLFF. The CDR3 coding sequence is TGCGCCAGCAGCCCTCCGGGCCCGGAAAAACTGTTTTTT.

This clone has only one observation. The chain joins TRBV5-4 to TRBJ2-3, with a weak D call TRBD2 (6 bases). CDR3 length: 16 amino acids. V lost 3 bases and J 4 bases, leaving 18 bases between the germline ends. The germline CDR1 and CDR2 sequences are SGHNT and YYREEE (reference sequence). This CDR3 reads CASSSEGGINADTQYF. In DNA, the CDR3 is TGTGCCAGCAGCTCCGAGGGCGGGATCAACGCAGATACGCAGTATTTT. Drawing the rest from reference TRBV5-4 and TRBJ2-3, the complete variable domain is ETGVTQSPTHLIKTRGQQVTLRCSSQSGHNTVSWYQQALGQGPQFIFQYYREEENGRGNFPPRFSGLQFPNYSSELNVNALELDDSALYLCASSSEGGINADTQYFGPGTRLTVL.

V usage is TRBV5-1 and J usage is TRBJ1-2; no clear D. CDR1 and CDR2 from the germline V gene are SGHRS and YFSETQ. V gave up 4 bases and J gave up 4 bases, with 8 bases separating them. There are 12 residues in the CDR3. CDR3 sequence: CASSGGVYGYTF. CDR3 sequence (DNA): TGCGCCAGCAGCGGCGGGGTCTATGGCTACACCTTC.

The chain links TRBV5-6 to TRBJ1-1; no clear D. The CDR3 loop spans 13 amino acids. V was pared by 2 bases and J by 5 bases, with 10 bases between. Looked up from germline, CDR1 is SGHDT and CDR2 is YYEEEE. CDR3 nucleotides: TGTGCCAGCAGCTTATCGGGGTATACTGAAGCTTTCTTT. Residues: CASSLSGYTEAFF.

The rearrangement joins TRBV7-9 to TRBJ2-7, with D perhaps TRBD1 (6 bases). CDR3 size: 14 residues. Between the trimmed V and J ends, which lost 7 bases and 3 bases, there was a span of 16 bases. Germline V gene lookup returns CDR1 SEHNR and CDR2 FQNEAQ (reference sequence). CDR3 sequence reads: CASILGQGNYEQYF. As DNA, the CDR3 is TGTGCCAGCATTCTAGGTCAGGGGAACTACGAGCAGTACTTC.